A selection of T cell receptor beta chains follows, all from one sample in a study of cytomegalovirus exposure and HLA in healthy donors. Sequenced by immunoSEQ multiplex PCR; TCRdb stores in-frame clones only, minus some. The sample lists approximately 120,000 clones, around three quarters occurring once. Specimen: PBMCs. These receptors originate from a woman aged 60-70 years in good health and CMV-seropositive. The conserved cysteine and the conserved F or W are not part of the CDR3 here. A D gene is named only where the DNA matches it firmly.

V,D,CDR3
TRBV7-6,TRBD1,ASSLGQGNEKLF
TRBV6-6,-,ASSDSAGEKLF
TRBV30,TRBD1,AWSTGGTNEKLF
TRBV30,TRBD1,AWSGQGMGEQY
TRBV19,-,ASSRARGRMNEQF
TRBV5-1,-,ASSFLPTSGSYNEQF
TRBV6-5,-,ASSYIGEYGYT
TRBV11-1,TRBD2,ASSLGVTSIGELF
TRBV5-4,-,ASSLRSSNEQF
TRBV18,-,ASSQSGSSGNTIY
TRBV2,TRBD1,ASSLEAGGKLLH
TRBV5-4,-,ATNRGLGSTGELF